This TCR beta chain is drawn from a study of cytomegalovirus exposure and HLA in healthy donors. Study outcomes and limitations: TCR beta sequences reportedly predicted most subjects' HLA-A and HLA-B alleles accurately. Some TCR beta chains (roughly 160 of them) were listed as cytomegalovirus-associated. With DRB1 most and HLA-C fewest, TCR association rates differed between HLA loci in a later analysis. Some V segments, TRBV6-2 and TRBV6-3 among them, were indistinguishable and were therefore excluded.

Vbeta (60) and Jbeta (13) primers were used in the PCR. Repertoires were generated with immunoSEQ multiplex PCR, while TCRdb's copy carries only in-frame clones and drops some. The table lists 100,000 to 140,000 clones, around 67% of them singletons. Concerning this clone: The antigen is unknown.

This CDR3 comprises 18 residues. V dropped 10 bases and J dropped 7 bases, with 29 bases sitting between them. Per the germline V gene, CDR1 is SNHLY and CDR2 is FYNNEI. This chain uses TRBV2 with TRBJ1-6; the D gene is possibly TRBD1 (5 bases). The clonotype was recovered from a middle-aged woman in good health and CMV-seropositive. Sequenced sample: PBMCs. The CDR3 nucleotides read TGTGCCACGGTCGGGGGATGGGATTCCAGTCTATGGAATTCACCCCTCCACTTT. It translates to CATVGGWDSSLWNSPLHF.